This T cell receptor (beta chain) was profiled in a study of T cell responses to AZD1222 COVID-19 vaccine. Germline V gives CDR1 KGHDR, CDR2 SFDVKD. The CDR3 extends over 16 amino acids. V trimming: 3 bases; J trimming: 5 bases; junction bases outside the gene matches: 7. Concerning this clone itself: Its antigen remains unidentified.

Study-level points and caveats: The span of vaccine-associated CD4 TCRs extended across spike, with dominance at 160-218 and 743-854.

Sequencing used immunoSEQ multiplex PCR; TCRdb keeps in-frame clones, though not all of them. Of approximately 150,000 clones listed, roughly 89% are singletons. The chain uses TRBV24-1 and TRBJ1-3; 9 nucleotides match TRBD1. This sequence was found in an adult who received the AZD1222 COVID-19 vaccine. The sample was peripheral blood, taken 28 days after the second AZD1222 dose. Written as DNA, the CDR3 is TGTGCCACCAGTGATCTGGGGACAGGGAAGCGAAACACCATATATTTT. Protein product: CATSDLGTGKRNTIYF.